The source of this T cell receptor (beta chain) is a study of regulatory T cells in long-lasting Graves disease. Time point here: newly diagnosed GD, antithyroid drugs for less than 3 months. The TCR library was made from RNA extracted from PBMCs. Trimming cost V 2 bases and J 1 base, with 15 bases left between them. CDR1 is MNHEY and CDR2 is SVGAGI in the germline V gene. The CDR3 is 17 amino acids. The TCR beta library used iRepertoire HTBI primers with Arm-PCR amplification of CDR3. TCRdb re-analysed the multiplex PCR reads in MiXCR, keeping a single row per CDR3 protein. The sample has some 500,000 distinct CDR3 sequences, about 13% seen once. These same records also appear under a second study, on T cells in Graves' hyperthyroidism and ophthalmopathy.

Sequenced material: peripheral blood mononuclear cells (PBMCs), taken at new diagnosis, from a patient treated with antithyroid drugs. The sequence was obtained from a man aged 30-40 years with Graves disease. This chain uses TRBV6-5 with TRBJ1-5, with D hard to call. As DNA, the CDR3 is TGTGCCAGCAGTTACCCCGGGCTAGGAGAAAGCAATCAGCCCCAGCATTTT. Translation: CASSYPGLGESNQPQHF.